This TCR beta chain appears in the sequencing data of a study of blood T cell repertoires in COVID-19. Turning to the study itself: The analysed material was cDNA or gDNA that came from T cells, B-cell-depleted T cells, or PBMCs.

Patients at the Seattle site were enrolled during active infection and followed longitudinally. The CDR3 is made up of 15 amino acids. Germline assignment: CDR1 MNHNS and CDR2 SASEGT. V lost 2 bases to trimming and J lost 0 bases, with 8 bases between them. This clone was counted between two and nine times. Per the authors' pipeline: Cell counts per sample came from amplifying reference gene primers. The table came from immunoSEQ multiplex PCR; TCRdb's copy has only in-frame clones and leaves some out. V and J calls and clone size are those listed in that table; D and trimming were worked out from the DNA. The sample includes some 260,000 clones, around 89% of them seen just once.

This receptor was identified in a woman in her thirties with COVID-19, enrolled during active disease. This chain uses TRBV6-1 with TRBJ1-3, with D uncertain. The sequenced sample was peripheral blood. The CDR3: CASSESEGSGNTIYF. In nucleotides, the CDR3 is TGTGCCAGCAGTGAATCGGAGGGCTCTGGAAACACCATATATTTT.